This T cell receptor beta chain stems from a study of T cells expressing NK-cell markers (dated by TCRdb to about 2020). About the investigation overall: Three sorted T-cell subsets (CD3+CD56+NKG2C+, CD3+CD56+NKG2C- and CD3+CD56-NKG2C+) from fewer than 10 donors had their TCR beta-chain repertoires profiled. Among the eight sequenced donors, seven were HCMV-seropositive and one was HCMV-seronegative. All eight donors whose samples were sequenced were randomly selected healthy volunteers, three of them men and five women. Sequencing of the libraries produced 2 x 150 bp reads on Illumina HiSeq 2000/2500, MiSeq or NextSeq.

A commercial ELISA kit detecting HCMV-specific IgG in serum was used to determine HCMV serostatus. Peripheral blood mononuclear cells were isolated from blood by Ficoll density gradient centrifugation. On the study overall, not on this receptor specifically: In over five donors, the dominant CD3+CD56+NKG2C+ clonotypes were among the top 10 CD8+ clonotypes and accounted for about 1.0-7.5% of CD8+ T cells. Those dominant clonotypes were again the most abundant among CD3+CD56-NKG2C+ cells in several donors, at roughly 25-65%. Whether the expanded NKG2C-expressing T cell clones were specific for HCMV antigens was left unclear.

A word on this clonotype: The antigen this receptor binds is unknown.

Sequenced using an Illumina HiSeq 2000. The TCR beta cDNA libraries were made using 5'RACE template switching, a step that added both a universal primer site and unique molecular identifiers. cDNA synthesis was primed from the TCR beta constant segment, followed by two successive PCR amplification steps. The original methods were these. MIGEC was used to demultiplex reads and group the reads by UMI, and MiTCR was used to assemble and quantify clonotypes. To exclude erroneous sequences, only TCR cDNA sequences supported by at least two reads were retained. The tcR package was used for downstream repertoire analysis, with clonotypes matched between fractions based on CDR3 nucleotide sequence plus V segment. VDJmatch was used to annotate antigen specificity against VDJdb, with one amino acid substitution in CDR3 permitted. Reprocessed by TCRdb, the reads give a single entry per CDR3 protein sequence, without DNA. The V and J calls shown here were made by TCRdb, not taken from the authors' results. The sample table gives some 600,000 distinct CDR3 sequences. The ten largest clonotypes hold approximately 3.6% of the sample.

This receptor was obtained from a man aged 18 to 30 in good health. Donor details come from another sample of the same person, matched by shared clones. The sequencing sample was made of blood T cells: a sorted CD56 or NKG2C T cell subset, CD4+ or CD8+ T cells, or bulk PBMC T cells (not recorded which).

The CDR3 here reads CASSSGVMEVNEQFF. The sequence is built from TRBV11-2 and TRBJ2-1; TCRdb designates TRBD2, a call that cannot be tested without DNA. Via the germline V gene, CDR1 is SGHAT and CDR2 FQNNGV. From its cysteine to its phenylalanine, the CDR3 spans 15 amino acids. DNA was not recorded.